These 25 T cell receptor beta chains were all obtained from the same sample, sequenced in a study of T cells after yellow fever vaccination. TCRdb reprocessed the 5' RACE reads with MiXCR, giving one entry per CDR3 protein. The sample has 150,000 or so distinct CDR3 sequences, around 8.5% seen once; the top ten hold roughly 40%. This sample comprised CD8+ T cells sorted from PBMCs, obtained 45 days after the yellow fever booster vaccination. All receptors come from a man younger than 35 who received the YFV17D yellow fever vaccine.

This clonotype has just a few counts. The rearrangement joins TRBV29-1 to TRBJ2-7, with TRBD2 matching 12 bases. With V trimmed by 6 bases and J by 1 base, 4 bases remained unmatched. Germline V gives CDR1 SQVTM, CDR2 ANQGSEA. This CDR3 comprises 14 residues. CDR3 amino acids: CSVETSGGSYEQYF. In DNA, the CDR3 is TGCAGCGTCGAGACTAGCGGGGGATCCTACGAGCAGTACTTC.

This clonotype was observed a few times. The chain couples TRBV6-4 to TRBJ1-1, with TRBD1 as a possible D gene (5 bases). Germline loops: CDR1 MRHNA, CDR2 SNTAGT. The CDR3 is 13 amino acids. The V gene lost 8 bases and the J gene lost 3 bases, with 13 bases spanning the gap. The CDR3 loop reads CASGQGAYTEAFF. In DNA, the CDR3 is TGTGCCAGCGGCCAGGGCGCGTACACTGAAGCTTTCTTT.

This clonotype appeared a few times. The chain carries TRBV6-2 or TRBV6-3 and TRBJ2-1; D unresolved. The CDR3 spans 17 residues. The V gene's germline CDR1 is MNHEY and CDR2 SVGEGT. V lost 0 bases, J lost 0 bases, and 12 bases lay in between. Written as DNA, the CDR3 is TGTGCCAGCAGTTACTCTCGATATATGAGCTCCTACAATGAGCAGTTCTTC. As protein: CASSYSRYMSSYNEQFF.

The chain carries TRBV9 and TRBJ2-1, with D possibly being TRBD2 (7 bases). The germline CDR1 and CDR2 sequences are SGDLS and YYNGEE. The CDR3 consists of 15 residues. V was cut by 6 bases and J by 3 bases, with 16 bases left in between. The CDR3 sequence: CASTEGGELYNEQFF. CDR3 sequence (DNA): TGTGCCAGCACCGAAGGGGGGGAGCTCTACAATGAGCAGTTCTTC.

This clonotype came up a few times. This rearrangement joins TRBV7-3 to TRBJ2-3; D is possibly TRBD1 or TRBD2 (6 bases each). The CDR3 length is 17 residues. The ends were cut back, 1 base at V and 0 bases at J, with 14 bases in the middle. Germline V gives CDR1 SGHTA, CDR2 FQGTGA. CDR3: CASSLSGGGASTDTQYF. The DNA of the CDR3 is TGTGCCAGCAGCTTAAGTGGAGGGGGAGCTAGCACAGATACGCAGTATTTT. The entire variable domain, with the rest obtained from reference TRBV7-3 and TRBJ2-3, is as follows: GAGVSQTPSNKVTEKGKYVELRCDPISGHTALYWYRQSLGQGPEFLIYFQGTGAADDSGLPNDRFFAVRPEGSVSTLKIQRTERGDSAVYLCASSLSGGGASTDTQYFGPGTRLTVL.

This clonotype was detected a few times. This chain's CDR3 is CASSQDTSGGAYNEQFF. CDR3 DNA: TGTGCCAGCAGCCAAGATACTAGCGGGGGGGCGTACAATGAGCAGTTCTTC. The chain uses TRBV14 and TRBJ2-1; TRBD2 agrees at 13 bases. The CDR3 is 17 residues long. V trimming: 0 bases; J trimming: 4 bases; junction bases outside the gene matches: 3. CDR1 is SGHDN, CDR2 FVKESK, per germline.

A few counts support this clonotype. The chain links TRBV4-1 to TRBJ2-6; unclear D gene. Germline V gene data show CDR1 as MGHRA and CDR2 as YSYEKL. With 2 bases removed from V and 2 bases from J, the gap between germline ends came to 19 bases. This CDR3 has 19 residues. The CDR3 sequence is CASSQQGLIPGAGANVLTF. In DNA form, the CDR3 reads TGCGCCAGCAGCCAACAAGGCCTAATCCCAGGCGCTGGGGCCAACGTCCTGACTTTC.

The chain has TRBV20-1 and TRBJ2-1, with a weak D call TRBD1 (6 bases). Germline loops: CDR1 DFQATT, CDR2 SNEGSKA (reference sequence). The CDR3 sequence is 13 residues long. This CDR3 reads CGPGAGAGNEQFF. The CDR3 DNA is TGCGGCCCCGGGGCAGGGGCCGGCAATGAGCAGTTCTTC.

This clonotype has a handful of counts. V gene TRBV15 combines with J gene TRBJ2-1; 9 bases agree with TRBD2. CDR3 size: 14 residues. V trimming: 0 bases; J trimming: 12 bases; junction bases outside the gene matches: 6. Germline V gives CDR1 LNHNV, CDR2 YYDKDF (reference sequence). The CDR3 reads CATSREVRGGGQFF. The CDR3 DNA follows: TGTGCCACCAGCAGAGAAGTGCGGGGGGGAGGGCAGTTCTTC.

In this sample, this clonotype turned up many times. This sequence joins TRBV7-8 and TRBJ2-1, with 8 bases that match TRBD1. Per germline, CDR1 SGHVS and CDR2 FQNEAQ. The length of the CDR3 is 14 residues. V trimming: 1 base; J trimming: 7 bases; junction bases outside the gene matches: 3. The CDR3 nucleotides are TGTGCCAGCAGCTTAGGGACAGGGAAGAATGAGCAGTTCTTC. Amino acid sequence: CASSLGTGKNEQFF.

This clonotype was seen repeatedly, ten times or more. The V and J genes are TRBV19 and TRBJ1-4; D unresolved. Trimming took 6 bases from V and 0 from J, leaving 11 bases between them. Germline CDR1 is LNHDA and CDR2 is SQIVND (reference sequence). The CDR3 covers 15 residues. Here the CDR3 DNA reads TGTGCCAGTAGGCGGGTGTCGACAACTAATGAAAAACTGTTTTTT. Its protein is CASRRVSTTNEKLFF.

This sequence joins TRBV2 and TRBJ1-5; D gene uncertain. The V gene's germline CDR1 is SNHLY and CDR2 FYNNEI. The CDR3 covers 12 residues. Trimming removed 6 bases at V and 4 bases at J, with 7 bases between. In DNA form, the CDR3 reads TGTGCCAGCAGCAGGACTAATCAGCCCCAGCATTTT. Its protein product is CASSRTNQPQHF.

CDR3 sequence reads: CASTPPDGARDEQYF. CDR3 nucleotides: TGTGCCAGCACACCTCCCGACGGGGCAAGGGACGAGCAGTACTTC. The V gene is TRBV25-1, the J gene TRBJ2-7; D is tentatively TRBD1 or TRBD2 (5 bases each). Germline V gives CDR1 MGHDK, CDR2 SYGVNS. The CDR3 is 15 residues long. V was trimmed by 7 bases and J by 5 bases, leaving 21 bases between them.

This clonotype was found many times. The chain joins TRBV11-2 to TRBJ1-3; no definite D call. The CDR3 runs to 14 residues. The ends were cut back, 10 bases at V and 0 bases at J, with 13 bases in the middle. Germline V CDR1 and CDR2: SGHAT, FQNNGV. The CDR3 loop reads CATRGGSSGNTIYF. DNA for the CDR3: TGTGCCACCCGAGGAGGCTCCTCTGGAAACACCATATATTTT.

This clonotype was recorded a few times. The chain employs TRBV4-3 and TRBJ2-3; the match to TRBD2 covers 8 bases. Germline trimming cut 3 bases from V and 5 bases from J; bases unmatched to any gene: 13. The V gene's germline CDR1 is LGHNA and CDR2 YSLEER. The CDR3 consists of 17 residues. CDR3 DNA sequence: TGCGCCAGCAGCCATCTACGACTTGGCGGGGGGCAAGATACGCAGTATTTT. It is translated as CASSHLRLGGGQDTQYF.

The chain carries TRBV19 and TRBJ1-1; 9 positions match TRBD1. The CDR3 is made up of 13 amino acids. Germline V gene sequence: CDR1 LNHDA, CDR2 SQIVND (reference sequence). The junction had 4 bases not matched to a gene; V was cut back by 7 bases and J by 4 bases. The CDR3 region is CASMTGGLTEAFF. The CDR3 nucleotides are TGTGCCAGTATGACAGGGGGTCTCACTGAAGCTTTCTTT.

This clonotype turned up a few times. CDR3 nucleotides: TGTGCCAGCAGACCCCCGGGGCGGGTGGTTCAGCCCCAGCATTTT. It specifies CASRPPGRVVQPQHF. The rearrangement uses TRBV2 and TRBJ1-5; the D gene is possibly TRBD1 (5 bases). This CDR3 region has 15 residues. Germline CDR1 reads SNHLY; CDR2 reads FYNNEI. V shed 6 bases and J shed 6 bases, with 18 bases lying between them.

This clonotype was detected only a few times. The DNA for the CDR3 is TGTGCCAGCAGTTCCAGTCGGCGACCAACCTACGAGCAGTACTTC. Translated: CASSSSRRPTYEQYF. The genes are TRBV7-9 and TRBJ2-7; D is unclear. The germline gives CDR1 SEHNR, CDR2 FQNEAQ (reference sequence). The CDR3 runs to 15 residues. Trimming removed 6 bases at V and 2 bases at J, with 17 bases between.

This clonotype has a count of ten or more. V usage is TRBV4-3 and J usage is TRBJ2-1; D possibly corresponds to TRBD1 (7 bases). This CDR3 has 14 amino acids. V was cut by 4 bases and J by 9 bases, with 16 bases left in between. Germline loops: CDR1 LGHNA, CDR2 YSLEER. This chain's CDR3 is CASSPYSGGGEQFF. The CDR3 nucleotides read TGCGCCAGCAGCCCCTACTCAGGGGGAGGTGAGCAGTTCTTC.

This clonotype was picked up a small number of times. The V gene is TRBV10-3, the J gene TRBJ2-1; D is unclear. V lost 4 bases, J lost 6 bases, and 7 bases lay in between. The germline V gene encodes CDR1 ENHRY and CDR2 SYGVKD. CDR3 length: 12 amino acids. This chain's CDR3 is CAISVISNEQFF. The CDR3 DNA reads TGTGCCATCAGTGTTATAAGCAATGAGCAGTTCTTC.

This clonotype was counted a few times. V usage is TRBV7-9 and J usage is TRBJ2-6; D remains ambiguous. This CDR3 region has 16 residues. Germline loops: CDR1 SEHNR, CDR2 FQNEAQ (reference sequence). V lost 4 bases, J lost 0 bases, and 10 bases lay in between. The CDR3 region is CASSSGRYSGANVLTF. As DNA, the CDR3 is TGTGCCAGCAGCTCAGGTCGCTACTCTGGGGCCAACGTCCTGACTTTC.

This chain connects TRBV4-3 to TRBJ2-2, with 7 bases that match TRBD2. Germline assignment: CDR1 LGHNA and CDR2 YSLEER. J gave up 2 bases and V 0 bases, and 6 bases lay outside the gene matches. This CDR3 region has 17 residues. The CDR3 loop reads CASSQDQGGGNTGELFF. The DNA for the CDR3 is TGCGCCAGCAGCCAAGATCAGGGCGGGGGAAACACCGGGGAGCTGTTTTTT.

This clonotype was recorded a few times. V and J are TRBV4-3 and TRBJ2-5; TRBD1 agrees at 9 bases. The germline gives CDR1 LGHNA, CDR2 YSLEER. There are 17 residues in the CDR3. V was clipped by 3 bases and J by 2 bases; unmatched bases: 10. The DNA of the CDR3 is TGCGCCAGCAGCCAGGAGCGGACAGGGGCCGAACAAGAGACCCAGTACTTC. Encoded protein: CASSQERTGAEQETQYF.

The sample holds many counts of this clonotype. V gene TRBV6-5 combines with J gene TRBJ2-3; unclear D gene. Looked up from germline, CDR1 is MNHEY and CDR2 is SVGAGI. This CDR3 contains 13 residues. V lost 6 bases and J 2 bases, leaving 9 bases between the germline ends. CDR3: CASSLFPTDTQYF. CDR3 coding DNA: TGTGCCAGCAGCCTCTTCCCCACAGATACGCAGTATTTT.

The chain links TRBV12-3 or TRBV12-4 to TRBJ1-1, with 10 bases aligning to TRBD1. The V gene end was trimmed by 3 bases and the J gene end by 6 bases; junction bases not matched to a gene: 7. The CDR3 length is 15 residues. CDR3 in amino acids: CASSLAGTGAPEAFF. Here the CDR3 DNA reads TGTGCCAGCAGTTTGGCCGGGACAGGGGCCCCTGAAGCTTTCTTT.